Listed below are T cell receptor beta chains from one sample, sequenced in a study of early T cells in non-severe SARS-CoV-2 infection. TCRdb re-derived calls from the 5' RACE reads in MiXCR, one entry per CDR3 protein. Of 60,000 or so distinct CDR3 sequences in the sample, around 13% were seen once. The sample taken for sequencing was whole blood. Receptor source: an adult who was a healthcare worker with PCR-confirmed SARS-CoV-2 infection or an uninfected control (not recorded which). Both conserved end residues are part of each CDR3.

TRBV6-5	TRBJ2-7	CASGLAGGSYEQYF
TRBV11-2	TRBJ2-7	CASSLVQGGEQYF
TRBV7-3	TRBJ2-1	CASSPTGGLGRFF
TRBV5-1	TRBJ1-1	CASSLTGTGMSFF
TRBV5-1	TRBJ2-2	CASSLDIANTGELFF
TRBV28	TRBJ2-2	CASSTRPSTGELFF
TRBV11-2	TRBJ1-1	CASSPPTGFTEAFF
TRBV6-6	TRBJ2-3	CASSYGDSTDTQYF
TRBV30	TRBJ1-2	CAWSVQSITGYTF
TRBV5-1	TRBJ2-3	CASSLFIQGRDTQYF
TRBV29-1	TRBJ2-1	CSVETTGFGEQFF
TRBV20-1	TRBJ1-3	CSAPDQGRSGNTIYF
TRBV6-1	TRBJ2-7	CASSSQRTGNYEQYF
TRBV11-3	TRBJ2-1	CASSFASLGNEQFF
TRBV29-1	TRBJ2-7	CSVEVNRAGWYEQYF
TRBV7-8	TRBJ1-1	CASSLSGTLNTEAFF
TRBV15	TRBJ2-1	CATSRFRGGVGNEQFF
TRBV29-1	TRBJ1-3	CSVEEGGFGNTIYF
TRBV29-1	TRBJ1-1	CSVSQGKTEAFF
TRBV7-2	TRBJ1-5	CASSVTRGANQPQHF
TRBV7-9	TRBJ2-2	CASSFVGTSTGELFF
TRBV5-4	TRBJ2-2	CASSFQANTGELFF
TRBV3-1	TRBJ1-6	CASSLRGGGRNSPLHF
TRBV29-1	TRBJ2-2	CSVGTSLGGELFF
TRBV10-3	TRBJ2-7	CAIRVDRGPNEQYF
TRBV7-9	TRBJ1-1	CASSSAVSPAFF
TRBV2	TRBJ2-2	CASSAQGRGTGELFF
TRBV7-9	TRBJ1-2	CASSLFGRDGYTF
TRBV12-5	TRBJ1-1	CASGSTRALAVFNTEAFF
TRBV6-5	TRBJ1-1	CASSYVKGLAFF
TRBV7-2	TRBJ2-5	CASSLRPGGETQYF
TRBV27	TRBJ2-1	CASSSYGTTDNEQFF
TRBV7-9	TRBJ2-3	CASSFSPGKGTDTQYF
TRBV24-1	TRBJ2-5	CATSEPDSYQETQYF
TRBV28	TRBJ2-3	CASRSGGPRPDTQYF
TRBV5-1	TRBJ2-6	CASSSAGSSGANVLTF
TRBV3-1	TRBJ1-2	CASSQGRAAYGYTF
TRBV27	TRBJ2-1	CASSPLPGAAIHNEQFF
TRBV20-1	TRBJ2-7	CSARVDAYEQYF
TRBV29-1	TRBJ2-3	CSARDSLTDTQYF